These 24 T cell receptor beta chains were sequenced from one sample in a study of T cells in localized non-small cell lung cancer (dated by TCRdb to the early 2020s). To prepare the library, the immunoSEQ multiplex PCR assay was applied. This immuneACCESS table, as held by TCRdb, lists in-frame sequences with V and J called but not all clones. Of the missing ones, under half trace to an unresolved V gene in checked studies; the others have no known cause. The sample table holds around 92,000 clones, of which under 95% were seen once. The ten largest clones add up to over 4% of the sample. The sample here was PBMCs, taken before any cancer treatment. These receptor sequences come from a woman between 35 and 75 years old with stage II squamous cell lung carcinoma.

The chain carries TRBV9 and TRBJ2-5, with D perhaps given as TRBD1 or TRBD2 (6 bases each). The V end lost 3 bases, the J end lost 4 bases, and 19 bases lay between the germline ends. The CDR3 has 16 residues. The germline CDR1 and CDR2 sequences are SGDLS and YYNGEE. CDR3 DNA: TGTGCCAGCAGCGCTATCCAGGGGAGGATTGGAGAGACCCAGTACTTC. Residues: CASSAIQGRIGETQYF.

The chain employs TRBV5-6 and TRBJ1-4; TRBD1 aligns across 7 bases. The V gene's germline CDR1 is SGHDT and CDR2 YYEEEE. The trim removed 0 bases at V and 8 bases at J, leaving 7 bases unmatched. This CDR3 is built from 15 residues. Here the CDR3 reads CASSLVGGGKEKLFF. The CDR3 region has the DNA TGTGCCAGCAGCTTGGTAGGGGGCGGTAAGGAAAAACTGTTTTTT.

This clone was counted only a few times. The rearrangement joins TRBV2 to TRBJ2-1; D is unclear. Trimming pared 4 bases from V and 4 bases from J, leaving 11 bases between. Germline CDR1 SNHLY, CDR2 FYNNEI. The CDR3 contains 14 residues. This CDR3 reads CASSGAASYNEQFF. In DNA form, the CDR3 reads TGTGCCAGCAGTGGGGCAGCTTCTTACAATGAGCAGTTCTTC.

V and J are TRBV9 and TRBJ2-1; D may be TRBD2 (6 bases). The CDR3 spans 14 residues. Trimming cost V 0 bases and J 6 bases, with 10 bases left between them. Germline V gene lookup returns CDR1 SGDLS and CDR2 YYNGEE. CDR3 DNA sequence: TGTGCCAGCAGCGTAGTATCACTAGCCAATGAGCAGTTCTTC. It codes for CASSVVSLANEQFF.

V and J are TRBV28 and TRBJ2-5; D might be TRBD1 (6 bases). Germline V lookup: CDR1 MDHEN, CDR2 SYDVKM. V lost 7 bases and J lost 0, with 18 bases in between. The CDR3 is 16 residues long. The CDR3 is CASILDRTTYQETQYF. CDR3 sequence (DNA): TGTGCCAGCATCCTGGACAGAACAACGTACCAAGAGACCCAGTACTTC.

The chain uses TRBV25-1 and TRBJ1-2, with D hard to call. The CDR3 extends over 13 amino acids. Germline V gene sequence: CDR1 MGHDK, CDR2 SYGVNS. Trimming removed 3 bases at V and 1 base at J, with 6 bases between. The CDR3 sequence is CASSENFNYGYTF. CDR3 sequence (DNA): TGTGCCAGCAGTGAGAATTTTAACTATGGCTACACCTTC.

The chain recombines TRBV7-9 with TRBJ1-2; 8 bases agree with TRBD1. Germline V gene data show CDR1 as SEHNR and CDR2 as FQNEAQ (reference sequence). V was pared by 5 bases and J by 6 bases, with 5 bases of the junction left unmatched. This CDR3 has 13 amino acids. CDR3 nucleotide sequence: TGTGCCAGCAGCCCGACAGGGGATAATGGCTACACCTTC. This sequence encodes CASSPTGDNGYTF.

CDR3 coding DNA: TGTGCCAGCAGCTGGGGGGACAGGGTGACGAACATTCAGTACTTC. Amino acid sequence: CASSWGDRVTNIQYF. The genes are TRBV5-4 and TRBJ2-4; 9 positions agree with TRBD1. After removal of 3 bases from V and 7 bases from J, the junction contained 8 bases not matched to a gene. The V gene's germline CDR1 is SGHNT and CDR2 YYREEE (reference sequence). The CDR3 sequence is 15 residues long.

DNA for the CDR3: TGTGCCAGCAGCTTTGGGGGAACTGAAGCTTTCTTT. This sequence encodes CASSFGGTEAFF. The V and J genes are TRBV11-2 and TRBJ1-1; a possible D gene is TRBD1 (5 bases). Germline loops: CDR1 SGHAT, CDR2 FQNNGV. V dropped 3 bases and J dropped 5 bases, with 7 bases sitting between them. The CDR3 length is 12 residues.

The table lists this clone with a count of one. The chain employs TRBV10-3 and TRBJ2-7; 9 positions agree with TRBD1. The V gene end was trimmed by 10 bases and the J gene end by 4 bases; junction bases not matched to a gene: 8. Per the germline V gene, CDR1 is ENHRY and CDR2 is SYGVKD. This CDR3 spans 13 amino acids. In DNA form, the CDR3 reads TGTGCCACCCAGTCGGGACAGGGTTACGAGCAGTACTTC. This gives the protein CATQSGQGYEQYF.

The genes are TRBV30 and TRBJ1-1; a possible D gene is TRBD1 (6 bases). Germline V gene sequence: CDR1 GTSNPN, CDR2 SVGIG (reference sequence). Trimming shortened V by 0 bases and J by 6 bases, and 14 bases separated the two germline ends. The CDR3 runs 14 residues. This CDR3 reads CAWSVGGAKAEAFF. CDR3 sequence (DNA): TGTGCCTGGAGTGTAGGGGGGGCTAAAGCTGAAGCTTTCTTT.

CDR3 DNA: TGTGCCAGCAGCTTGGCGGGTCTAGCGGGAGGGGCGGAAGAGCAGTTCTTC. As protein: CASSLAGLAGGAEEQFF. This chain links TRBV5-6 with TRBJ2-1, with 12 bases fitting TRBD2. Germline loops: CDR1 SGHDT, CDR2 YYEEEE. The CDR3 spans 17 residues. The V segment lost 0 bases and the J segment 10 bases; nucleotides outside the gene matches: 11.

This chain uses TRBV7-9 with TRBJ1-1, with D maybe TRBD1 (6 bases). The germline gives CDR1 SEHNR, CDR2 FQNEAQ (reference sequence). The CDR3 totals 17 residues. The V gene lost 0 bases and the J gene lost 2 bases, with 16 bases spanning the gap. DNA of the CDR3: TGTGCCAGCAGCTTAGCCGTTCAACAGGGACTAAACACTGAAGCTTTCTTT. Translating gives CASSLAVQQGLNTEAFF. Filled out from reference TRBV7-9 and TRBJ1-1, the complete variable domain reads DTGVSQNPRHKITKRGQNVTFRCDPISEHNRLYWYRQTLGQGPEFLTYFQNEAQLEKSRLLSDRFSAERPKGSFSTLEIQRTEQGDSAMYLCASSLAVQQGLNTEAFFGQGTRLTVV.

The V and J genes are TRBV14 and TRBJ1-3, with D hard to call. CDR1 SGHDN and CDR2 FVKESK come from the germline V gene. The CDR3 has 14 amino acids. V was cut by 0 bases and J by 4 bases, with 7 bases left in between. CDR3 in amino acids: CASSQDLKGNTIYF. As DNA, the CDR3 is TGTGCCAGCAGCCAAGATCTTAAAGGAAACACCATATATTTT.

V is TRBV15 and J is TRBJ2-1; D is uncertain. From germline, CDR1 is LNHNV and CDR2 YYDKDF (reference sequence). The CDR3 consists of 15 residues. The V end lost 0 bases, the J end lost 6 bases, and 12 bases lay between the germline ends. The CDR3 sequence: CATSRDMRGSNEQFF. CDR3 DNA: TGTGCCACCAGCAGAGATATGAGAGGCAGCAATGAGCAGTTCTTC.

The genes are TRBV4-1 and TRBJ1-1; 11 nucleotides match TRBD1. The V and J ends lost 4 bases and 4 bases, in that order; junction bases with no gene match: 2. The germline CDR1 and CDR2 sequences are MGHRA and YSYEKL. This CDR3 comprises 14 residues. CDR3 region: CASSRDRGSTEAFF. Written as DNA, the CDR3 is TGCGCCAGCAGCCGGGACAGGGGGTCCACTGAAGCTTTCTTT.

The CDR3 loop is CASGLAGITDTQYF. The CDR3 DNA sequence: TGTGCCAGCGGACTAGCGGGGATCACAGATACGCAGTATTTT. V and J are TRBV2 and TRBJ2-3; 12 bases map to TRBD2. Germline V gene lookup returns CDR1 SNHLY and CDR2 FYNNEI. V lost 8 bases and J lost 2; bases outside the gene matches: 2. The length of the CDR3 is 14 residues. Full variable domain (missing parts from reference TRBV2 and TRBJ2-3): EPEVTQTPSHQVTQMGQEVILRCVPISNHLYFYWYRQILGQKVEFLVSFYNNEISEKSEIFDDQFSVERPDGSNFTLKIRSTKLEDSAMYFCASGLAGITDTQYFGPGTRLTVL.

The chain has TRBV5-6 and TRBJ1-2; 9 bases line up with TRBD1. The CDR3 covers 16 residues. Germline V gives CDR1 SGHDT, CDR2 YYEEEE. J was trimmed by 6 bases and V by 4 bases; bases with no gene match: 13. The CDR3, as DNA: TGTGCCAGCAGCACCCTCCGGGACAGGGAGTTAGATGGCTACACCTTC. This sequence encodes CASSTLRDRELDGYTF.

The CDR3 region is CASSLDGAVNYEQYF. The CDR3 DNA follows: TGCGCCAGCAGCTTGGACGGGGCGGTCAACTACGAGCAGTACTTC. This chain links TRBV5-1 with TRBJ2-7; D could derive from TRBD1 or TRBD2 (5 bases each). Per germline, CDR1 SGHRS and CDR2 YFSETQ. The V end lost 0 bases, the J end lost 3 bases, and 13 bases lay between the germline ends. The CDR3 contains 15 residues.

V gene TRBV6-5 combines with J gene TRBJ1-2; D is ambiguous. The CDR3 has 14 amino acids. The V end lost 1 base, the J end lost 2 bases, and 8 bases lay between the germline ends. The germline V gene has CDR1 MNHEY and CDR2 SVGAGI. CDR3 in DNA: TGTGCCAGCAGTTACTTCGGCCAGAACTATGGCTACACCTTC. It codes for CASSYFGQNYGYTF.

The chain links TRBV10-3 to TRBJ1-2; D is unclear. CDR1 is ENHRY and CDR2 is SYGVKD in the germline V gene. V lost 0 bases and J lost 5, with 13 bases in between. CDR3 length: 15 amino acids. CDR3 DNA sequence: TGTGCCATCAGTGAGTCTAACGGGCCAGAATATGGCTACACCTTC. This codes for CAISESNGPEYGYTF.

J is TRBJ2-7 and V is TRBV5-6; TRBD1 aligns across 8 bases. V gave up 4 bases and J gave up 3 bases; unmatched junction bases: 6. Germline V gene lookup returns CDR1 SGHDT and CDR2 YYEEEE. CDR3 length equals 14 residues. The CDR3 DNA reads TGTGCCAGCAGCCCGACAGGGGACCTCTACGAGCAGTACTTC. Encoded protein: CASSPTGDLYEQYF.

CDR3 loop: CASSSEGGNQPQHF. The DNA of the CDR3 is TGCGCCAGCAGCTCGGAAGGAGGGAATCAGCCCCAGCATTTT. V usage is TRBV5-1 and J usage is TRBJ1-5, with no clear D. V lost 3 bases to trimming and J lost 4 bases, with 11 bases between them. The CDR3 extends over 14 amino acids. Germline V gives CDR1 SGHRS, CDR2 YFSETQ.

The chain has TRBV9 and TRBJ1-1; a weak D match, TRBD1 (6 bases). V was trimmed by 5 bases and J by 5 bases, leaving 19 bases between them. CDR1 is SGDLS and CDR2 is YYNGEE in the germline V gene. The CDR3 spans 15 residues. Here the CDR3 reads CASRKQGPGSTEAFF. The CDR3 nucleotides are TGTGCCAGCAGGAAACAGGGCCCGGGGAGTACTGAAGCTTTCTTT.